These 28 T cell receptor beta chains originate from one sample sequenced in a study of blood T cells in healthy people across ages. Using a J-beta primer mix together with a sample-barcoded 5' primer, a second PCR was run for 7 to 11 cycles. TCRdb recomputed calls from the 5' RACE reads with MiXCR, one row per CDR3 protein. The sample holds hundreds of thousands of distinct CDR3 sequences, about 21% seen once. Sample: blood. The source of these receptors is a man between 65 and 80 years old in good health.

With respect to this clonotype: Germline is not matched at one junction end, which may reflect a read error. The chain employs TRBV27 and TRBJ2-3, with 12 positions matching TRBD2. Germline-derived CDR1 and CDR2 are MNHEY and SMNVEV (reference sequence). The CDR3 totals 16 residues. The DNA of the CDR3 is TGTGCCAGCAGTTTTTTACTAGCGGGAGGCGTAGATGCGCAGTATTTT. It is translated as CASSFLLAGGVDAQYF.

The chain employs TRBV28 and TRBJ1-1; a weak D match, TRBD1 (5 bases). Germline V gene sequence: CDR1 MDHEN, CDR2 SYDVKM. The CDR3 is made up of 16 amino acids. Trimming took off 5 bases at V and 5 bases at J, with 21 bases between the two ends. CDR3: CASSTPREGEGTEAFF. Written as DNA, the CDR3 is TGTGCCAGCAGTACGCCTCGGGAGGGTGAGGGGACTGAAGCTTTCTTT.

The rearrangement joins TRBV20-1 to TRBJ2-3, with 9 bases identical to TRBD1. This CDR3 has 16 amino acids. Per the germline V gene, CDR1 is DFQATT and CDR2 is SNEGSKA (reference sequence). V was pared by 0 bases and J by 2 bases, with 6 bases of the junction left unmatched. The CDR3 sequence: CSARDFGQGSTDTQYF. CDR3 nucleotide sequence: TGCAGTGCTAGAGATTTCGGACAGGGGTCCACAGATACGCAGTATTTT.

This clonotype was observed a few times. This chain connects TRBV12-3 or TRBV12-4 to TRBJ2-1; 12 bases are a match to TRBD1. CDR3 size: 15 residues. The V gene end was trimmed by 5 bases and the J gene end by 10 bases; junction bases not matched to a gene: 9. CDR3 amino acids: CASSPAGQGAWEQFF. For the CDR3, the DNA is TGTGCCAGCAGTCCAGCGGGACAGGGGGCATGGGAGCAGTTCTTC.

This clonotype occurred a few times. V usage is TRBV7-9 and J usage is TRBJ2-5; TRBD2 aligns across 7 bases. In germline, CDR1 is SEHNR, CDR2 FQNEAQ (reference sequence). Germline trimming cut 0 bases from V and 4 bases from J; bases unmatched to any gene: 11. The CDR3 has 17 residues. Written as DNA, the CDR3 is TGTGCCAGCAGCTTAGCGTACCAAAGGGAGGGCCGAGAGACCCAGTACTTC. Its protein product is CASSLAYQREGRETQYF.

The table lists this clonotype with a few counts. The chain uses TRBV4-3 and TRBJ1-6; 9 nucleotides agree with TRBD1. Germline CDR1 LGHNA, CDR2 YSLEER. This CDR3 comprises 16 residues. With V trimmed by 0 bases and J by 10 bases, 7 bases remained unmatched. The CDR3 loop is CASSQEATGGISPLHF. CDR3 DNA sequence: TGCGCCAGCAGCCAAGAAGCGACAGGGGGGATCTCACCCCTCCACTTT.

This chain connects TRBV15 to TRBJ1-4, with a weak D call TRBD1 (5 bases). The CDR3 totals 12 residues. Germline V lookup: CDR1 LNHNV, CDR2 YYDKDF (reference sequence). V was cut by 5 bases and J by 8 bases, with 9 bases left in between. The CDR3 nucleotides read TGTGCCACCAGCCACGGGGGGGAAAAACTGTTTTTT. This translates into CATSHGGEKLFF.

In this sample, this clonotype turned up many times. The chain carries TRBV20-1 and TRBJ2-5; 8 nucleotides line up with TRBD1. The CDR3 covers 13 residues. Germline lookup yields CDR1 DFQATT and CDR2 SNEGSKA (reference sequence). V dropped 6 bases and J dropped 5; count of bases not matched to a gene: 8. The CDR3 reads CSAAQGAWETQYF. CDR3 bases: TGCAGTGCGGCTCAGGGGGCCTGGGAGACCCAGTACTTC.

V usage is TRBV5-6 and J usage is TRBJ2-4; TRBD1 matches at 7 bases. The CDR3 has 18 amino acids. With V trimmed by 4 bases and J by 0 bases, 13 bases remained unmatched. CDR1 is SGHDT, CDR2 YYEEEE, per germline. In DNA, the CDR3 is TGTGCCAGCAGCCCGGACAGGACAAATCCGCTAGCCAAAAACATTCAGTACTTC. Translated: CASSPDRTNPLAKNIQYF. The full variable domain, completed using reference TRBV5-6 and TRBJ2-4, is DAGVTQSPTHLIKTRGQQVTLRCSPKSGHDTVSWYQQALGQGPQFIFQYYEEEERQRGNFPDRFSGHQFPNYSSELNVNALLLGDSALYLCASSPDRTNPLAKNIQYFGAGTRLSVL.

The sample holds many counts of this clonotype. The chain has TRBV20-1 and TRBJ1-2, with 12 bases lining up with TRBD1. V dropped 3 bases and J dropped 4; count of bases not matched to a gene: 6. This CDR3 has 15 residues. Germline CDR1 DFQATT, CDR2 SNEGSKA (reference sequence). The CDR3 bases are TGCAGTGCTAGTGGGGACAGGGGGCGAATCTATGGCTACACCTTC. It is translated as CSASGDRGRIYGYTF.

In this sample, this clonotype turned up many times. The chain links TRBV20-1 to TRBJ2-5, with D perhaps TRBD2 (5 bases). Trimming pared 0 bases from V and 1 base from J, leaving 15 bases between. Germline V gives CDR1 DFQATT, CDR2 SNEGSKA (reference sequence). CDR3 length: 16 amino acids. CDR3 coding DNA: TGCAGTGCTAGAGAGGCAAAGCGGAGCACCCAAGAGACCCAGTACTTC. Translating it yields CSAREAKRSTQETQYF.

V and J are TRBV19 and TRBJ2-5; D ambiguous. Germline loops: CDR1 LNHDA, CDR2 SQIVND (reference sequence). The V end was cut by 1 base, the J end by 2 bases, with 8 bases between. The CDR3 covers 14 residues. CDR3 amino acids: CASSIVGNQETQYF. In DNA, the CDR3 is TGTGCCAGTAGTATAGTAGGGAATCAAGAGACCCAGTACTTC.

This clonotype has at least ten counts. The gene calls are TRBV18 and TRBJ2-6; the D is unclear. Germline V CDR1 and CDR2: KGHSH, LQKENI. Trimming left V 0 bases short and J 4 bases short, with 7 bases between. The CDR3 runs to 15 residues. CDR3 bases: TGTGCCAGCTCACCACCAAGGTCAGGGGCCAACGTCCTGACTTTC. Protein: CASSPPRSGANVLTF.

This chain joins TRBV15 and TRBJ2-3; the D gene is possibly TRBD1 (6 bases). Trimming took off 4 bases at V and 2 bases at J, with 16 bases between the two ends. Germline CDR1 reads LNHNV; CDR2 reads YYDKDF (reference sequence). The CDR3 has 16 amino acids. The CDR3 coding sequence is TGTGCCACCAGCACTAGGACAGATAGCTACACAGATACGCAGTATTTT. This sequence encodes CATSTRTDSYTDTQYF.

The chain combines TRBV14 with TRBJ1-1; TRBD1 matches at 7 bases. The CDR3 contains 14 residues. V dropped 6 bases and J dropped 4; count of bases not matched to a gene: 8. Germline V gene data show CDR1 as SGHDN and CDR2 as FVKESK. Written as DNA, the CDR3 is TGTGCCAGCAGACTTACAGGGGCGGGCACTGAAGCTTTCTTT. It encodes CASRLTGAGTEAFF. Variable domain in full (rest from reference TRBV14 and TRBJ1-1): EAGVTQFPSHSVIEKGQTVTLRCDPISGHDNLYWYRRVMGKEIKFLLHFVKESKQDESGMPNNRFLAERTGGTYSTLKVQPAELEDSGVYFCASRLTGAGTEAFFGQGTRLTVV.

The V gene is TRBV7-3, the J gene TRBJ2-7; weak D call: TRBD1 (6 bases). V lost 4 bases to trimming and J lost 4 bases, with 11 bases between them. The germline V gene encodes CDR1 SGHTA and CDR2 FQGTGA. The CDR3 runs 13 residues. CDR3 nucleotide sequence: TGTGCCAGCAGCTATTTACAGGGTTACGAGCAGTACTTC. Translating it yields CASSYLQGYEQYF.

This chain links TRBV29-1 with TRBJ2-1; a weak D match, TRBD2 (5 bases). The V end lost 5 bases, the J end lost 4 bases, and 12 bases lay between the germline ends. The CDR3 has 13 amino acids. Germline CDR1 and CDR2: SQVTM and ANQGSEA. CDR3 region: CSVSQLVYNEQFF. In DNA form, the CDR3 reads TGCAGCGTTTCACAACTAGTTTACAATGAGCAGTTCTTC.

CDR3 region: CASSPTNEQFF. The CDR3 nucleotides read TGTGCCAGCAGCCCTACCAATGAGCAGTTCTTC. This chain joins TRBV12-3 or TRBV12-4 and TRBJ2-1; D not certain. The CDR3 runs to 11 residues. V was cut by 6 bases and J by 6 bases, with 6 bases left in between.

The rearrangement uses TRBV7-8 and TRBJ2-1; TRBD2 aligns across 15 bases. The DNA end lines up better with TRBJ2-5; the J call may be wrong. This CDR3 has 16 amino acids. Germline CDR1 SGHVS, CDR2 FQNEAQ. The DNA for the CDR3 is TGTGCCAGCAGCCCGAGGACTAGCGGGAGGGCTGAGACCCAGTACTTC. Protein product: CASSPRTSGRAETQYF.

This clonotype is a singleton in its sample. V gene TRBV10-2 combines with J gene TRBJ2-1, with TRBD2 matching over 14 bases. This CDR3 has 18 amino acids. The germline gives CDR1 WSHSY, CDR2 SAAADI. Trimming at V came to 7 bases and at J to 0 bases, leaving 8 bases not matched to a gene. In nucleotides, the CDR3 is TGCGCCAGCACCAGACTAGCGGGAGGGGGGAGCTCCTACAATGAGCAGTTCTTC. Translating it yields CASTRLAGGGSSYNEQFF.

This clonotype was counted a few times. The V gene is TRBV5-1, the J gene TRBJ2-7; a possible D gene is TRBD2 (5 bases). This CDR3 contains 13 residues. The germline V and J ends were trimmed by 2 bases and 3 bases, with 9 bases remaining between them. CDR1 is SGHRS and CDR2 is YFSETQ in the germline V gene. This CDR3 is CASSFYGVYEQYF. As DNA, the CDR3 is TGCGCCAGCAGCTTTTACGGGGTCTACGAGCAGTACTTC.

A few counts support this clonotype. This chain joins TRBV3-1 and TRBJ1-3, with 8 bases that match TRBD1. CDR1 is LGHDT and CDR2 is YNNKEL in the germline V gene (reference sequence). The CDR3 runs 17 residues. Losses at the gene ends were 5 bases for V and 0 bases for J; bases not matched to a gene: 9. CDR3 coding DNA: TGTGCCAGCAGCTCAATACGAACAGGGGGCTCTGGAAACACCATATATTTT. It codes for CASSSIRTGGSGNTIYF.

The J gene is TRBJ1-4, the V gene TRBV4-1; no clear D. CDR1 and CDR2 from the germline V gene are MGHRA and YSYEKL. V was shortened by 2 bases and J by 5 bases, with 9 bases between the two germline ends. CDR3 length: 14 residues. CDR3 region: CASSQRERNEKLFF. As DNA, the CDR3 is TGCGCCAGCAGCCAAAGAGAACGGAATGAAAAACTGTTTTTT.

The chain combines TRBV29-1 with TRBJ2-5, with D maybe TRBD1 (6 bases). The J call may be in error: the DNA end matches TRBJ2-1 better. Germline assignment: CDR1 SQVTM and CDR2 ANQGSEA. The CDR3 has 14 amino acids. CDR3 in DNA: TGCAGCGTGGAATCCGGACAGTCTCTCGATGGGCAGTTCTTC. Protein: CSVESGQSLDGQFF.

This clonotype was counted only a few times. This chain joins TRBV30 and TRBJ2-5; D is unclear. V lost 4 bases and J 2 bases, leaving 14 bases between the germline ends. CDR3 length: 14 amino acids. CDR1 and CDR2 from the germline V gene are GTSNPN and SVGIG (reference sequence). The CDR3 loop reads CAWIEIGRQETQYF. The CDR3, as DNA: TGTGCCTGGATAGAAATAGGACGGCAAGAGACCCAGTACTTC.

This clonotype has at least ten counts. The chain combines TRBV5-6 with TRBJ2-1, with 7 bases matching TRBD1. Losses at the gene ends were 4 bases for V and 7 bases for J; bases not matched to a gene: 11. The germline gives CDR1 SGHDT, CDR2 YYEEEE. There are 15 residues in the CDR3. The CDR3 sequence: CASSTTGKPYNEQFF. CDR3 DNA: TGTGCCAGCAGCACGACAGGGAAGCCTTATAATGAGCAGTTCTTC. The full variable domain, its missing parts supplied by reference TRBV5-6 and TRBJ2-1, is DAGVTQSPTHLIKTRGQQVTLRCSPKSGHDTVSWYQQALGQGPQFIFQYYEEEERQRGNFPDRFSGHQFPNYSSELNVNALLLGDSALYLCASSTTGKPYNEQFFGPGTRLTVL.

The V call is TRBV29-1, the J call TRBJ2-1, with unresolved D. From germline, CDR1 is SQVTM and CDR2 ANQGSEA. V dropped 4 bases and J dropped 4 bases, with 8 bases sitting between them. The CDR3 has 12 amino acids. In DNA, the CDR3 is TGCAGCGTTGCGGCGGATTACAATGAGCAGTTCTTC. Its protein is CSVAADYNEQFF.

This clonotype was seen only a few times. At one of its ends the junction is not consistent with the germline gene, which may arise from a read error. The gene calls are TRBV9 and TRBJ2-5; 12 bases are shared with TRBD2. CDR1 is SGDLS, CDR2 YYNGEE, per germline. This CDR3 is built from 15 residues. As DNA, the CDR3 is TGCGCCAGCACCAAGACTAGCGGGAGTCAAGAGACCCAGTACTTC. Its protein is CASTKTSGSQETQYF.